The sequence of this T cell receptor (beta chain) was determined in a study of T-cell memory formation after mild COVID-19. Via MiXCR, TCRdb re-called the 5' RACE reads, giving one row per CDR3 protein. The sample yields 300,000 to 400,000 distinct CDR3 sequences, approximately 15% seen once. As to this clonotype: The antigen remains undetermined.

Broader study findings: While clones contracting from day 15 to 85 were balanced between CD4 and CD8, later expanders leaned CD4+.

The sequencing sample was made of PBMCs or a T cell subset sorted from them (not recorded which). The receptor comes from a man aged 18-30 years who had mild COVID-19 (a few samples of this study predate the infection). Cell type and time point are not known.

The CDR3 protein is CASIHGRGAFF. The DNA for the CDR3 is TGTGCCAGTATCCATGGCAGGGGGGCTTTCTTT. The chain carries TRBV19 and TRBJ1-1; 7 nucleotides line up with TRBD1. In germline, CDR1 is LNHDA, CDR2 SQIVND (reference sequence). J was trimmed by 11 bases and V by 7 bases; bases with no gene match: 7. The CDR3 is 11 residues long.